The 25 T cell receptor beta chains below come from one sample, sequenced in a study of response to subunit inactivated influenza vaccine. MiXCR, run by TCRdb on the RT-PCR reads, gives a single entry per CDR3 protein. Of a few hundred thousand distinct CDR3 sequences listed, 13% to 15% are singletons. Sample: PBMCs from blood, taken 11 to 12 days after vaccination. The receptors stem from a middle-aged man who received an inactivated influenza vaccine.

CDR3 nucleotide sequence: TGTGCCAGCAGCCTAACTAGCGGCGCCAAAAACATTCAGTACTTC. Translation: CASSLTSGAKNIQYF. The chain recombines TRBV25-1 with TRBJ2-4, with TRBD2 matching over 8 bases. The CDR3 runs to 15 residues. With V trimmed by 6 bases and J by 1 base, 5 bases remained unmatched. Germline CDR1 is MGHDK and CDR2 is SYGVNS.

This clonotype was counted a few times. The CDR3 sequence: CASSPGGSLKPGGNYGYTF. In DNA form, the CDR3 reads TGTGCCAGCAGCCCCGGGGGCAGCCTAAAACCAGGAGGGAACTATGGCTACACCTTC. This chain joins TRBV21-1 and TRBJ1-2; whether TRBD1, the table's D call, matches the DNA was not checked. TRBV21-1 is given as a pseudogene. The CDR3 extends over 19 amino acids.

This clonotype was detected ten times or more. This chain links TRBV7-8 with TRBJ1-1, with D uncertain. V lost 5 bases and J 2 bases, leaving 12 bases between the germline ends. The CDR3 extends over 14 amino acids. CDR1 is SGHVS and CDR2 is FQNEAQ in the germline V gene. CDR3 region: CASSPITGNTEAFF. CDR3 DNA: TGTGCCAGCAGCCCGATTACGGGAAACACTGAAGCTTTCTTT.

V is TRBV7-6 and J is TRBJ1-1; a possible D gene is TRBD1 (5 bases). V was clipped by 0 bases and J by 3 bases, with 5 bases between them. The CDR3 totals 13 residues. Germline CDR1 SGHVS, CDR2 FNYEAQ. This CDR3 is CASSLAQDTEAFF. The CDR3 bases are TGTGCCAGCAGCTTAGCACAGGACACTGAAGCTTTCTTT. Looking up the rest from reference TRBV7-6 and TRBJ1-1 gives the full variable domain: GAGVSQSPRYKVTKRGQDVALRCDPISGHVSLYWYRQALGQGPEFLTYFNYEAQQDKSGLPNDRFSAERPEGSISTLTIQRTEQRDSAMYRCASSLAQDTEAFFGQGTRLTVV.

In this sample, this clonotype turned up many times. Germline and junction disagree at one end, which may indicate a read error. The chain recombines TRBV12-3 or TRBV12-4 with TRBJ1-5; tentatively, D is TRBD1 (5 bases). The length of the CDR3 is 13 residues. CDR3 region: CASSLGQGQPQHF. CDR3 DNA sequence: TGTGCCAGCAGCTTAGGCCAGGGACAGCCCCAGCATTTT.

This clonotype has a handful of counts. The chain recombines TRBV7-2 with TRBJ2-2, with no clear D. Germline assignment: CDR1 SGHTA and CDR2 FQGNSA. This CDR3 region has 15 residues. The germline V and J ends were trimmed by 4 bases and 0 bases, with 9 bases remaining between them. CDR3 loop: CASSSRWSNTGELFF. CDR3 DNA: TGTGCCAGCAGCTCCAGGTGGTCGAACACCGGGGAGCTGTTTTTT. The entire variable domain, with the rest obtained from reference TRBV7-2 and TRBJ2-2, is as follows: GAGVSQSPSNKVTEKGKDVELRCDPISGHTALYWYRQSLGQGLEFLIYFQGNSAPDKSGLPSDRFSAERTGGSVSTLTIQRTQQEDSAVYLCASSSRWSNTGELFFGEGSRLTVL.

Written as DNA, the CDR3 is TGTGCCAGCAGTGGGGAATACTCACCCCTCCACTTT. Protein product: CASSGEYSPLHF. The chain recombines TRBV2 with TRBJ1-6; no firm D call. Germline CDR1 is SNHLY and CDR2 is FYNNEI. There are 12 residues in the CDR3. The V and J ends lost 4 bases and 10 bases respectively, with 8 bases between them. Complete variable domain (other parts from reference TRBV2 and TRBJ1-6): EPEVTQTPSHQVTQMGQEVILRCVPISNHLYFYWYRQILGQKVEFLVSFYNNEISEKSEIFDDQFSVERPDGSNFTLKIRSTKLEDSAMYFCASSGEYSPLHFGNGTRLTVT.

This clonotype was detected many times. This rearrangement joins TRBV12-3 or TRBV12-4 to TRBJ2-1; 11 nucleotides agree with TRBD2. After removal of 5 bases from V and 0 bases from J, the junction contained 15 bases not matched to a gene. This CDR3 is 20 amino acids long. CDR3 sequence: CASSSNLGSGRVSSYNEQFF. Written as DNA, the CDR3 is TGTGCCAGCAGTAGCAACTTAGGTAGCGGGAGGGTGAGCTCCTACAATGAGCAGTTCTTC.

Only a few counts were recorded for this clonotype. The chain carries TRBV18 and TRBJ2-2; D gene unclear. The V gene lost 5 bases and the J gene lost 0 bases, with 4 bases spanning the gap. In germline, CDR1 is KGHSH, CDR2 LQKENI. This CDR3 contains 13 residues. CDR3 protein: CASSTSNTGELFF. The CDR3 DNA reads TGTGCCAGCTCAACCTCGAACACCGGGGAGCTGTTTTTT.

This clonotype has a handful of counts. The chain couples TRBV20-1 to TRBJ1-2; a possible D gene is TRBD1 (5 bases). Germline V gives CDR1 DFQATT, CDR2 SNEGSKA (reference sequence). The V end lost 3 bases, the J end lost 7 bases, and 12 bases lay between the germline ends. This CDR3 is 12 amino acids long. CDR3 loop: CSAREYGGGYTF. CDR3 nucleotides: TGCAGTGCTAGGGAGTACGGGGGTGGCTACACCTTC.

This clonotype was detected ten times or more. CDR3 region: CSVAQQETQYF. DNA of the CDR3: TGCAGCGTAGCCCAGCAAGAGACCCAGTACTTC. The rearrangement links TRBV29-1 to TRBJ2-5; D unresolved. Germline CDR1 reads SQVTM; CDR2 reads ANQGSEA. The length of the CDR3 is 11 residues. V lost 6 bases and J 2 bases, leaving 7 bases between the germline ends. Variable domain in full (rest from reference TRBV29-1 and TRBJ2-5): SAVISQKPSRDICQRGTSLTIQCQVDSQVTMMFWYRQQPGQSLTLIATANQGSEATYESGFVIDKFPISRPNLTFSTLTVSNMSPEDSSIYLCSVAQQETQYFGPGTRLLVL.

This clonotype turned up a few times. J is TRBJ2-7 and V is TRBV27; D possibly corresponds to TRBD2 (5 bases). CDR3 size: 14 residues. The germline CDR1 and CDR2 sequences are MNHEY and SMNVEV (reference sequence). Trimming removed 5 bases at V and 2 bases at J, with 13 bases between. The chain's CDR3 is CASSTVRGTYEQYF. The CDR3 DNA follows: TGTGCCAGCAGTACCGTGCGAGGGACCTACGAGCAGTACTTC.

This sequence joins TRBV2 and TRBJ2-5, with D perhaps TRBD1 (6 bases). Germline lookup yields CDR1 SNHLY and CDR2 FYNNEI. V dropped 5 bases and J dropped 9 bases, with 19 bases sitting between them. The CDR3 sequence is 14 residues long. CDR3 DNA: TGTGCCAGCAGTTACAGGGAAGGGCCTGGGGCCCAGTACTTC. This encodes CASSYREGPGAQYF.

This chain joins TRBV12-3 or TRBV12-4 and TRBJ1-1, with D perhaps matching TRBD1 (6 bases). V lost 2 bases and J 9 bases, leaving 10 bases between the germline ends. CDR3 size: 12 residues. The DNA for the CDR3 is TGTGCCAGCAGTTTAAACAGGGCGCAAGCTTTCTTT. Its protein product is CASSLNRAQAFF.

This CDR3 reads CATSEDGQGYGYTF. The CDR3 DNA sequence: TGTGCCACCAGTGAGGACGGACAGGGCTATGGCTACACCTTC. V is TRBV24-1 and J is TRBJ1-2, with 8 bases that match TRBD1. Germline CDR1 KGHDR, CDR2 SFDVKD. V lost 4 bases and J lost 4; bases outside the gene matches: 4. The CDR3 length is 14 residues.

The V gene is TRBV10-1, the J gene TRBJ2-7; TRBD1 matches 8 bases. The CDR3 runs 16 residues. The germline CDR1 and CDR2 sequences are WNHNN and SYGVQD (reference sequence). V trimming: 4 bases; J trimming: 2 bases; junction bases outside the gene matches: 10. CDR3 region: CASSVRPGQVAYEQYF. The CDR3 DNA is TGCGCCAGCAGTGTAAGACCGGGACAGGTCGCCTACGAGCAGTACTTC.

The chain couples TRBV25-1 to TRBJ2-1, with 10 bases that match TRBD2. The germline gives CDR1 MGHDK, CDR2 SYGVNS. The CDR3 covers 16 residues. V shed 5 bases, J shed 9 bases, and the junction held 13 bases outside the gene matches. The CDR3 sequence is CASSKGWVAGGGEQFF. The DNA for the CDR3 is TGTGCCAGCAGTAAGGGGTGGGTAGCGGGAGGTGGTGAGCAGTTCTTC.

In regard to this clonotype: A much bigger clone sits one base away, suggesting this may be a read error. The rearrangement joins TRBV29-1 to TRBJ2-2, with unresolved D. This CDR3 contains 13 residues. Germline-derived CDR1 and CDR2 are SQVTM and ANQGSEA. Trimming shortened V by 5 bases and J by 8 bases, and 15 bases separated the two germline ends. This chain's CDR3 is CSVYSRGPGELFF. The CDR3, as DNA: TGCAGCGTTTATAGCCGAGGCCCTGGGGAGCTGTTTTTT.

J is TRBJ2-3 and V is TRBV6-4; D unclear. The CDR3 extends over 14 amino acids. V dropped 4 bases and J dropped 6 bases, with 14 bases sitting between them. Germline V gene lookup returns CDR1 MRHNA and CDR2 SNTAGT. The CDR3 coding sequence is TGTGCCAGCAGTGGGCCCTCTAGATGGGATACGCAGTATTTT. Its translation is CASSGPSRWDTQYF.

There are a few counts of this clonotype. The chain carries TRBV30 and TRBJ2-7; D possibly corresponds to TRBD1 (5 bases). Germline CDR1 reads GTSNPN; CDR2 reads SVGIG (reference sequence). There are 13 residues in the CDR3. V lost 3 bases and J 1 base, leaving 10 bases between the germline ends. CDR3 loop: CAWRPPGSYEQYF. The CDR3 coding sequence is TGTGCCTGGAGACCCCCAGGGTCCTACGAGCAGTACTTC.

Here the CDR3 DNA reads TGTGCCAGCAGTTTCGGGCGGGAGCCTTCCTACAATGAGCAGTTCTTC. Its protein product is CASSFGREPSYNEQFF. The chain is built from TRBV12-3 or TRBV12-4 and TRBJ2-1, with 7 bases aligning to TRBD2. There are 16 residues in the CDR3. V gave up 3 bases and J gave up 1 base; unmatched junction bases: 6.

In DNA, the CDR3 is TGTGCCAGCGCTAGACAGGGGGCAACTAATGAAAAACTGTTTTTT. Its protein is CASARQGATNEKLFF. The genes are TRBV6-1 and TRBJ1-4; 9 bases are shared with TRBD1. The germline V gene encodes CDR1 MNHNS and CDR2 SASEGT. The CDR3 is made up of 15 amino acids. V lost 8 bases to trimming and J lost 0 bases; unmatched junction nucleotides: 4.

There are many counts of this clonotype. V is TRBV18 and J is TRBJ2-5; D is unclear. Deletions cut 2 bases from V and 5 bases from J, with 15 bases between. Germline V lookup: CDR1 KGHSH, CDR2 LQKENI. The CDR3 is 15 residues long. In DNA form, the CDR3 reads TGTGCCAGCTCACCAGTTCAGCGACCTATGGAGACCCAGTACTTC. Protein: CASSPVQRPMETQYF.

This chain joins TRBV11-3 and TRBJ2-1, with D uncertain. CDR1 is SGHNT, CDR2 YENEEA, per germline. With 2 bases removed from V and 5 bases from J, the gap between germline ends came to 7 bases. The length of the CDR3 is 13 residues. This CDR3 is CASSLFVDNEQFF. The CDR3 nucleotides are TGTGCCAGCAGCTTATTCGTAGACAATGAGCAGTTCTTC.

The rearrangement links TRBV5-1 to TRBJ2-1, with 7 bases identical to TRBD2. This CDR3 spans 16 amino acids. The V segment lost 0 bases and the J segment 1 base; nucleotides outside the gene matches: 4. Germline V gives CDR1 SGHRS, CDR2 YFSETQ. This CDR3 is CASSLETSRSYNEQFF. CDR3 in DNA: TGCGCCAGCAGCTTGGAGACTAGCAGGTCCTACAATGAGCAGTTCTTC.